This T cell receptor (beta chain) is drawn from a study of T cell repertoires in cytomegalovirus infection. Overall study: From public TCR beta signatures came an indication of both CMV infection and matching HLA type. General study points: CMV-specific TCR beta clonotypes restricted by HLA-C were the ones dominating the ex vivo response. Cumulative frequency (of public TCR beta family members) identified carriers of CMV plus the relevant HLA.

Germline values: CDR1 MDHEN, CDR2 SYDVKM. The CDR3 has 14 amino acids. V lost 2 bases and J 3 bases, leaving 11 bases between the germline ends. TCRdb re-analysed the reads in MiXCR, keeping a single row per CDR3 protein. Of hundreds of thousands of distinct CDR3 sequences listed, roughly 22% are singletons. This clonotype was observed a few times. The antigen is not known. This chain joins TRBV28 and TRBJ2-7; D is unclear. What was sequenced was CD8+ T cells from PBMCs. The receptor was derived from a human donor in good health (CMV status not recorded). Some clones in this sample may be carry-over from other donors' samples. The CDR3 coding sequence is TGTGCCAGCAGTTTAACCGGGCTTAACTACGAGCAGTACTTC. Translating gives CASSLTGLNYEQYF. Complete variable domain (other parts from reference TRBV28 and TRBJ2-7): DVKVTQSSRYLVKRTGEKVFLECVQDMDHENMFWYRQDPGLGLRLIYFSYDVKMKEKGDIPEGYSVSREKKERFSLILESASTNQTSMYLCASSLTGLNYEQYFGPGTRLTVT.